This T cell receptor beta chain was found in a study of blood T cell repertoires in COVID-19. The ends were cut back, 1 base at V and 3 bases at J, with 14 bases in the middle. The CDR3 contains 16 residues. Looked up from germline, CDR1 is LNHNV and CDR2 is YYDKDF (reference sequence). Repertoires were generated with immunoSEQ multiplex PCR, while TCRdb's copy carries only in-frame clones and drops some. Of around 200,000 clones listed, more than 75% are singletons. The chain combines TRBV15 with TRBJ2-3; D is possibly TRBD2 (5 bases). This sequence originates from a man aged 35-49 years with active or convalescent COVID-19. What was sequenced was peripheral blood. Here the CDR3 reads CATSRGVGGETDTQYF. The CDR3 DNA sequence: TGTGCCACCAGCAGAGGGGTAGGAGGTGAGACAGATACGCAGTATTTT.